This T cell receptor (beta chain) came from a study of blood T cell repertoires in COVID-19. Clones were read by immunoSEQ multiplex PCR, and TCRdb kept only the in-frame ones, dropping some. The sample includes under 150,000 clones, roughly 84% of them seen just once. Trimming at V came to 4 bases and at J to 2 bases, leaving 3 bases not matched to a gene. Germline CDR1 MGHDK, CDR2 SYGVNS. The CDR3 loop spans 14 amino acids. This clone has a single count. The sample was PBMCs or T cells enriched from blood (not recorded which). This receptor was obtained from a man aged 45-65 years in a cohort exposed to, infected with or recovered from COVID-19 (not recorded which). The rearrangement uses TRBV25-1 and TRBJ2-7, with 9 bases aligning to TRBD1. CDR3 sequence (DNA): TGTGCCAGCAGTGGGGACAGGGAACCCTACGAGCAGTACTTC. This sequence encodes CASSGDREPYEQYF.